This TCR beta chain was retrieved from a study of control samples from healthy donors and cancer patients. Some clones are missing from TCRdb's copy, which holds only in-frame ones; the method was immunoSEQ multiplex PCR. The sample contains 180,000 or so clones, 75% to 95% of which appear only once. This clone was observed a single time. CDR3 size: 14 residues. The germline gives CDR1 LNHNV, CDR2 YYDKDF (reference sequence). V was shortened by 1 base and J by 3 bases, with 7 bases between the two germline ends. The TCR sequence derives from a woman aged 25 to 39 in good health. The chain carries TRBV15 and TRBJ1-5; TRBD1 might be the D (5 bases). The sequenced material came from blood. The CDR3 protein is CATSRVDINQPQHF. CDR3 DNA sequence: TGTGCCACCAGCAGAGTGGACATCAATCAGCCCCAGCATTTT. The complete variable domain, with remaining parts taken from reference TRBV15 and TRBJ1-5, reads DAMVIQNPRYQVTQFGKPVTLSCSQTLNHNVMYWYQQKSSQAPKLLFHYYDKDFNNEADTPDNFQSRRPNTSFCFLDIRSPGLGDTAMYLCATSRVDINQPQHFGDGTRLSIL.